This TCR beta chain was sequenced in a study of cytomegalovirus exposure and HLA in healthy donors. Study-wide points: In the 95 to 150 validation repertoires, approximately 94% of cluster scores exceeded 0, per a later analysis.

Measured with immunoSEQ multiplex PCR; TCRdb has only the in-frame clones, and not every one. The sample has fewer than 200,000 clones, approximately 87% seen once; the top ten hold roughly 1.4%. About this clone itself: Its antigen is not identified.

CDR3 length equals 10 residues. Trimming removed 11 bases from V and 3 bases from J, with 8 bases in between. Germline V gene lookup returns CDR1 LNHDA and CDR2 SQIVND (reference sequence). Material: PBMCs. The sequence came from a woman aged 25 to 39 in good health and CMV-seronegative. The chain links TRBV19 to TRBJ2-7; D is undetermined. CDR3 DNA: TGTGCCGCAGGCTACTACGAGCAGTACTTC. Amino acids: CAAGYYEQYF.